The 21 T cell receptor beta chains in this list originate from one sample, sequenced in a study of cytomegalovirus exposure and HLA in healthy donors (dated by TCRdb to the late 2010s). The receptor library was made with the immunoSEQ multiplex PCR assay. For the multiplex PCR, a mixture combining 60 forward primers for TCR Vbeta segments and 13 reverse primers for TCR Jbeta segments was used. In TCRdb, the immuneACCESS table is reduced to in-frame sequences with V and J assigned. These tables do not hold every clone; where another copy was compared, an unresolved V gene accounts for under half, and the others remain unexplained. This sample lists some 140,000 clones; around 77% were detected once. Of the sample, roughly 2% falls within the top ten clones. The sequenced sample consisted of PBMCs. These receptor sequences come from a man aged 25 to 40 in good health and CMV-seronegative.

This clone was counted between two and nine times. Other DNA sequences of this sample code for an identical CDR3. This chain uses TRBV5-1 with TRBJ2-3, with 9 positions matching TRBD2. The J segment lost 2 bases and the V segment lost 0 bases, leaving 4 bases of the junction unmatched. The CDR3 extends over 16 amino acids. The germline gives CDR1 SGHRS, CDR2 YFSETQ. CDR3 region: CASSLVGGRDTDTQYF. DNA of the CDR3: TGCGCCAGCAGCTTGGTTGGCGGGAGGGACACAGATACGCAGTATTTT.

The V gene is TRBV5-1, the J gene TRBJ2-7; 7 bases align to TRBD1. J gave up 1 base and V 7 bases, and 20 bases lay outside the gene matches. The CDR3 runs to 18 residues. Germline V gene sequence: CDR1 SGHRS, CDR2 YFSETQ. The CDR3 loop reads CASAPSPGQVDVSYEQYF. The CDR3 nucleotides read TGCGCCAGCGCCCCGTCCCCTGGACAGGTCGACGTTTCCTACGAGCAGTACTTC.

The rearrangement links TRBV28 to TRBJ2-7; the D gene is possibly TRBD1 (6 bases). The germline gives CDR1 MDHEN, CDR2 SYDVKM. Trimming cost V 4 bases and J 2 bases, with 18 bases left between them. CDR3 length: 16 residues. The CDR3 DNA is TGTGCCAGCAGTTCAAGGTGGACAGCGGAAGCCTACGAGCAGTACTTC. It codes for CASSSRWTAEAYEQYF.

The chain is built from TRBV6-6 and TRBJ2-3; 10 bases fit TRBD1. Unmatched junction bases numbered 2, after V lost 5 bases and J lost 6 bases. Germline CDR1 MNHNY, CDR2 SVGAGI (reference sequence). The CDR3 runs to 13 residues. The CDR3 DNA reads TGTGCCAGCAGTCAGGACAGGGGGGATACGCAGTATTTT. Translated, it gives CASSQDRGDTQYF.

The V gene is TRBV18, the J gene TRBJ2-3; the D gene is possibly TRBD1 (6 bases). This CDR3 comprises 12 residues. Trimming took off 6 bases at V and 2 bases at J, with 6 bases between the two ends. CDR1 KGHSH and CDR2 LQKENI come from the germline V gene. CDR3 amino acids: CASSGATDTQYF. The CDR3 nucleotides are TGTGCCAGCTCGGGGGCCACAGATACGCAGTATTTT.

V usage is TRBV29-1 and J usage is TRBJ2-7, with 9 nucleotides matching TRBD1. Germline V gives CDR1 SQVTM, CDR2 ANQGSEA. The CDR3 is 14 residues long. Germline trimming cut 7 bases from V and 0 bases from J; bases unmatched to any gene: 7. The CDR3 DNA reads TGCAGCGCTGGTGGGACAGGGACCTCCTACGAGCAGTACTTC. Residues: CSAGGTGTSYEQYF.

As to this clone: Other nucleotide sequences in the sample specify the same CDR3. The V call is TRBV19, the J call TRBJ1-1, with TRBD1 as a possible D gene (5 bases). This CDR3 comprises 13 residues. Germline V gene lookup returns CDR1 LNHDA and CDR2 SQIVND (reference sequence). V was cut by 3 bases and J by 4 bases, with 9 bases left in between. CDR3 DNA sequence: TGTGCCAGTAGTATCACCGGGGGCACTGAAGCTTTCTTT. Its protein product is CASSITGGTEAFF. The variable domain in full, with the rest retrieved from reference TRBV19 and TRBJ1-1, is DGGITQSPKYLFRKEGQNVTLSCEQNLNHDAMYWYRQDPGQGLRLIYYSQIVNDFQKGDIAEGYSVSREKKESFPLTVTSAQKNPTAFYLCASSITGGTEAFFGQGTRLTVV.

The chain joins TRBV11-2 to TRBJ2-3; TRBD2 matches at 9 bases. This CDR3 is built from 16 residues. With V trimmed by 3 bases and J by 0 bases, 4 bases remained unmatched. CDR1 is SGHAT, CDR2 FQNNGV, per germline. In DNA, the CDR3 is TGTGCCAGCAGCTTCTGGGCGGGAGGGAGCACAGATACGCAGTATTTT. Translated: CASSFWAGGSTDTQYF.

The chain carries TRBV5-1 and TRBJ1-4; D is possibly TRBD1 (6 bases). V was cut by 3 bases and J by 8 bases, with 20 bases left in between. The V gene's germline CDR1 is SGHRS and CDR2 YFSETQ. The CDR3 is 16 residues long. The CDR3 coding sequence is TGCGCCAGCAGCTCGACCTACGGGGGGCTAAAAGAAAAACTGTTTTTT. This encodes CASSSTYGGLKEKLFF. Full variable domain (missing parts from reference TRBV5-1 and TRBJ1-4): KAGVTQTPRYLIKTRGQQVTLSCSPISGHRSVSWYQQTPGQGLQFLFEYFSETQRNKGNFPGRFSGRQFSNSRSEMNVSTLELGDSALYLCASSSTYGGLKEKLFFGSGTQLSVL.

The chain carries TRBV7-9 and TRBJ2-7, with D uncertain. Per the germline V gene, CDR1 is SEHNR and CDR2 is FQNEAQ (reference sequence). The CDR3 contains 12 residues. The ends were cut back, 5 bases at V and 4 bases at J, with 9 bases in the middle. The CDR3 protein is CASSTIQYEQYF. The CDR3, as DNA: TGTGCCAGCAGCACAATCCAGTACGAGCAGTACTTC.

This CDR3 is CAISGAGQPDNEQFF. The CDR3 nucleotides are TGTGCCATCAGTGGGGCAGGACAGCCCGACAATGAGCAGTTCTTC. V and J are TRBV10-3 and TRBJ2-1, with D tentatively TRBD1 (6 bases). The V and J ends lost 4 bases and 5 bases respectively, with 15 bases between them. The CDR3 consists of 15 residues. The germline V gene has CDR1 ENHRY and CDR2 SYGVKD.

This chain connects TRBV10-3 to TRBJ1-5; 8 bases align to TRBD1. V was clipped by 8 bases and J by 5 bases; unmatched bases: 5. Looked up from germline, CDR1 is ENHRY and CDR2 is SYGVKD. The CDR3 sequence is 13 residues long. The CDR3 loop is CAISGGKDQPQHF. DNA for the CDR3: TGTGCCATCTCAGGGGGCAAGGATCAGCCCCAGCATTTT.

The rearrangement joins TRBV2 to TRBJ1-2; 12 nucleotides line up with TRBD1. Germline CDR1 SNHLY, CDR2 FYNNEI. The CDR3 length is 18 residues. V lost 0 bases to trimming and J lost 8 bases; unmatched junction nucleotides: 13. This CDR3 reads CASSEALRDRGPRGGYTF. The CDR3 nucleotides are TGTGCCAGCAGTGAAGCGCTTAGGGACAGGGGGCCCCGGGGAGGCTACACCTTC.

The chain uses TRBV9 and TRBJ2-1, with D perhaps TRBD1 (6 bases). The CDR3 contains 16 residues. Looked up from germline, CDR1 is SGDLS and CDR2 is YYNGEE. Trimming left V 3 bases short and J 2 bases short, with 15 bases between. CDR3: CASSADGGSPYNEQFF. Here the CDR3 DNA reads TGTGCCAGCAGCGCAGATGGGGGCAGCCCCTACAATGAGCAGTTCTTC.

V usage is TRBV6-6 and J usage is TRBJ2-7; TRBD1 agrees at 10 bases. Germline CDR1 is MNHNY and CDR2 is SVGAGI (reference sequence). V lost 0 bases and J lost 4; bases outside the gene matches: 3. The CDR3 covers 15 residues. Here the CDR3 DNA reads TGTGCCAGCAGTTACTCGAGACAGGGGGCTTACGAGCAGTACTTC. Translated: CASSYSRQGAYEQYF.

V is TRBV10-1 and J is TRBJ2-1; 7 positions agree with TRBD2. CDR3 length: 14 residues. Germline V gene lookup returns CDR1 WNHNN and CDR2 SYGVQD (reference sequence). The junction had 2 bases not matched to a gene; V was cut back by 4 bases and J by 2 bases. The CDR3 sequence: CASSGGSPYNEQFF. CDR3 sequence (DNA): TGCGCCAGCAGTGGCGGGAGTCCCTACAATGAGCAGTTCTTC.

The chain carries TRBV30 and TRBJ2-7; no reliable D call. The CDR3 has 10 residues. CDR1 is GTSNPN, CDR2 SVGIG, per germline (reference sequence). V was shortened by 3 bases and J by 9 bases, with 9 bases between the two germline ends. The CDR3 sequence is CAWRVRVQYF. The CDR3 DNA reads TGTGCCTGGAGGGTCCGGGTGCAGTACTTC.

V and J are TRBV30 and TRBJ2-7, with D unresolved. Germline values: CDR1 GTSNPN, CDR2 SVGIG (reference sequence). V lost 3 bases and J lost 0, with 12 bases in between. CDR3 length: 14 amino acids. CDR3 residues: CAWRTERSSYEQYF. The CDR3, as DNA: TGTGCCTGGAGAACCGAGAGGAGCTCCTACGAGCAGTACTTC.

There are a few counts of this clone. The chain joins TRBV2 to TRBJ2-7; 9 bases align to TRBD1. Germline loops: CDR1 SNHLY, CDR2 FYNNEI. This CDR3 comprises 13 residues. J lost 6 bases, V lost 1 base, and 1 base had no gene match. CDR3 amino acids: CASSEGDRVEQYF. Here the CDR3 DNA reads TGTGCCAGCAGTGAAGGGGACAGGGTCGAGCAGTACTTC.

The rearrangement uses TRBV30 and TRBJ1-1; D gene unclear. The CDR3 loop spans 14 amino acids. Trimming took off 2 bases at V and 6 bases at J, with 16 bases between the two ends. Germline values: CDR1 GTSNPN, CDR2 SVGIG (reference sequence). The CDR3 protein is CAWSLLFSAAEAFF. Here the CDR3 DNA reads TGTGCCTGGAGTTTGCTTTTCAGTGCGGCTGAAGCTTTCTTT.

This CDR3 reads CAWRAAGGRKTEAFF. Written as DNA, the CDR3 is TGTGCCTGGAGAGCCGCAGGGGGGAGAAAAACTGAAGCTTTCTTT. The chain employs TRBV30 and TRBJ1-1; TRBD1 aligns across 7 bases. The CDR3 covers 15 residues. Looked up from germline, CDR1 is GTSNPN and CDR2 is SVGIG (reference sequence). V lost 3 bases to trimming and J lost 5 bases; unmatched junction nucleotides: 12.